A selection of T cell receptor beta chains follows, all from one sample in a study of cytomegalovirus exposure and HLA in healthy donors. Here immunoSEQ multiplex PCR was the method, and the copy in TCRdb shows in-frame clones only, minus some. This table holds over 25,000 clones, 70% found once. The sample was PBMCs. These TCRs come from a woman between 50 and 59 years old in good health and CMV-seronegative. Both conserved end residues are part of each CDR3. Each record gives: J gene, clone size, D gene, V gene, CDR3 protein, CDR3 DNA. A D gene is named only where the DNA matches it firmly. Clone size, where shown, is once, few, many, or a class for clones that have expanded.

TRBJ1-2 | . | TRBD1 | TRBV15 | CATSVNRGLVGGYTF | TGTGCCACCAGCGTGAACAGGGGCCTTGTGGGCGGCTACACCTTC
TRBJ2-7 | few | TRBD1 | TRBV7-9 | CASSSLSGTGRTREQYF | TGTGCCAGCAGCTCCCTCTCCGGGACAGGGAGAACGAGGGAGCAGTACTTC
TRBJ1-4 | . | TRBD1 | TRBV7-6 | CASSKGTGREKLFF | TGTGCCAGCAGCAAAGGGACAGGGCGTGAAAAACTGTTTTTT
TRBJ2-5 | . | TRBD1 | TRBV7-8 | CASSLAGQQETQYF | TGTGCCAGCAGCTTAGCGGGACAGCAAGAGACCCAGTACTTC
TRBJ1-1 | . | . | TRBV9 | CASSVGASEAFF | TGTGCCAGCAGCGTAGGAGCCTCTGAAGCTTTCTTT
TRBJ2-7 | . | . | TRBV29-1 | CSVEGSSQGNYEQYF | TGCAGCGTTGAAGGATCAAGTCAGGGTAACTACGAGCAGTACTTC
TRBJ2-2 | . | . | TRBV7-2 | CASSLYGELFF | TGTGCCAGCAGCTTATACGGGGAGCTGTTTTTT
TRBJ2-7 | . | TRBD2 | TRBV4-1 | CASSQDPGTNYEQYF | TGCGCCAGCAGCCAAGATCCGGGGACTAACTACGAGCAGTACTTC
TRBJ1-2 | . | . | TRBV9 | CASSETADWNFGYTF | TGTGCCAGCAGTGAGACAGCCGATTGGAACTTTGGCTACACCTTC
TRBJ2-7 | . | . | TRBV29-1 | CSVAGLPAYEQYF | TGCAGCGTTGCCGGACTACCTGCCTACGAGCAGTACTTC
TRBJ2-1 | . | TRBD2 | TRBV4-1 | CASSPKGAGGYNEQFF | TGCGCCAGCAGCCCAAAAGGAGCGGGAGGCTACAATGAGCAGTTCTTC
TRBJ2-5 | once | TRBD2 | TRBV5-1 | CASSLAITSGGEAQYF | TGCGCCAGCAGCTTGGCCATAACTAGCGGAGGGGAGGCCCAGTACTTC
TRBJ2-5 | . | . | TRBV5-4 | CASSLAGFVLQETQYF | TGTGCCAGCAGCTTGGCAGGGTTTGTCCTCCAAGAGACCCAGTACTTC
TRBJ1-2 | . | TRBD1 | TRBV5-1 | CASSSDRDRAHGYTF | TGCGCCAGCAGCTCGGACCGGGACAGGGCACATGGCTACACCTTC
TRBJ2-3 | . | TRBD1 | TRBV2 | CARSPGQGNADTQYF | TGTGCCAGGTCACCGGGACAGGGGAATGCAGATACGCAGTATTTT
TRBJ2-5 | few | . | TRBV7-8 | CASSQTGSETQYF | TGTGCCAGCAGCCAAACAGGGTCCGAGACCCAGTACTTC
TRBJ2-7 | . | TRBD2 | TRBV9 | CASSVGLAGGYEQYF | TGTGCCAGCAGCGTAGGGCTAGCGGGAGGGTACGAGCAGTACTTC
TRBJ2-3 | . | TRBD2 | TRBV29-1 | CSVQRGAPSDTQYF | TGCAGCGTCCAGCGGGGGGCGCCCTCAGATACGCAGTATTTT
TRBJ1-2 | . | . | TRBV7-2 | CASSLAYGYTF | TGTGCCAGCAGCTTGGCTTATGGCTACACCTTC
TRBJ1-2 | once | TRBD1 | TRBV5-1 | CASSRTGGGYTF | TGCGCCAGCAGCAGGACAGGGGGCGGCTACACCTTC
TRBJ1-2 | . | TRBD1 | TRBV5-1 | CASSLGTGQGRGYTF | TGCGCCAGCAGCTTGGGGACGGGACAGGGCCGCGGCTACACCTTC
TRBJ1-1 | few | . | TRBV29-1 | CSVARNTEAFF | TGCAGCGTTGCGAGGAACACTGAAGCTTTCTTT
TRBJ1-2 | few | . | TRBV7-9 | CASSHSGGENGYTF | TGTGCCAGCAGCCACTCTGGGGGGGAGAATGGCTACACCTTC
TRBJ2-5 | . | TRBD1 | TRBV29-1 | CSVQGTGRLETQYF | TGCAGCGTGCAAGGGACAGGGAGGTTAGAGACCCAGTACTTC
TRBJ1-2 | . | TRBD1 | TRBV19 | CASSPTGYYGYTF | TGTGCCAGTAGTCCGACAGGGTACTATGGCTACACCTTC
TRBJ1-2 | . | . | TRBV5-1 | CASGNPPGVDYYGYTF | TGCGCCAGCGGTAACCCCCCAGGGGTAGATTACTATGGCTACACCTTC
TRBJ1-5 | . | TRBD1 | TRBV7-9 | CASSRTGGNQPQHF | TGTGCCAGCAGCCGAACAGGGGGCAATCAGCCCCAGCATTTT
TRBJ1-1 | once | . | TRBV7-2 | CASSLSMNTEAFF | TGTGCCAGCAGCTTATCCATGAACACTGAAGCTTTCTTT
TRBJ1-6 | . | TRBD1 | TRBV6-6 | CASSYSGQGESPLHF | TGTGCCAGCAGTTACAGTGGACAGGGTGAATCACCCCTCCACTTT
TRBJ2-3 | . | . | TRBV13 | CASSLSTDTQYF | TGTGCCAGCAGCTTATCAACAGATACGCAGTATTTT